This entry features one T cell receptor (beta chain) sequence. In this sample, this clone turned up once. No cognate antigen has been identified for it. Base qualities are missing; no much larger clone stands one base away. The data stem from a study of PD-1 blockade in classical Hodgkin lymphoma (dated by TCRdb to 2020 to 2022). Study-level background: A peripheral blood immune signature of response to PD-1 blockade in classical Hodgkin lymphoma was defined using TCR beta sequencing and CyTOF.

The Qiagen DNeasy kit was used to extract genomic DNA from unsorted PBMCs and from the negatively selected CD4+ and CD8+ fractions. TCR beta CDR3 regions were subjected to amplification by immunoSEQ multiplex PCR with primers that anneal to V and J segments. A synthetic immune receptor repertoire was used to minimize amplification bias, and remaining bias was computationally removed after sequencing. For the original study's pipeline: Repertoire diversity was quantified as the Shannon entropy index using custom Python scripts. Unsorted, CD4+ and CD8+ repertoires were analyzed separately, except for combined analyses in which CD4+ and CD8+ sequences were merged in silico. TCRdb holds this immuneACCESS table with in-frame rearrangements only. Some clones are missing; in checked studies, unresolved V genes explain under half, and the rest has no known cause. V, J and clone size were drawn from that table, and D and trimming were deduced from the DNA. The sample table contains tens of thousands of clones; only one count was recorded for about 93% of them. Roughly 2.7% of the sample is in the top ten clones.

The time point label of this sample denotes: newly diagnosed, previously untreated cHL patient sample. PBMCs from patients with newly diagnosed, previously untreated classical Hodgkin lymphoma were sequenced as a comparison group for the relapsed/refractory trial patients. Peripheral blood was collected in 8 mL Vacutainer Cell Preparation Tubes, from which PBMCs were isolated by centrifugation and then cryopreserved. Beyond this particular receptor, the publication reports: Baseline TCR diversity was reported to be lower in newly diagnosed patients than in healthy donors and to be lower still in relapsed/refractory patients. The study was limited to a single clinical trial cohort, and causes of repertoire differences, possibly disease activity or prior therapy, remained undefined.

From its cysteine to its phenylalanine, the CDR3 spans 17 amino acids. This entry keeps only the CDR3 DNA: 51 bases, framed from base 1. The V end gives up 1 base and the J end 6 bases, leaving 11 bases in the junction not matched to a gene. For CDR1 and CDR2, the germline V gene lists MNHNS and SASEGT. The rearrangement joined TRBV6-1 to TRBJ1-5, with 8 bases in between that match TRBD1. Sequencing used peripheral blood mononuclear cells (PBMCs). The receptor's source is a human donor with classical Hodgkin lymphoma. The CDR3 in this case is CASSEGQGRGVSQPQHF. The nucleotide sequence reads as follows: TGTGCCAGCAGTGAAGGACAGGGGCGCGGGGTTTCTCAGCCCCAGCATTTT.